These 16 T cell receptor beta chains share one sample of origin, sequenced in a study of blood T cell repertoires in COVID-19. The table came from immunoSEQ multiplex PCR; TCRdb's copy has only in-frame clones and leaves some out. The sample carries about 98,000 clones, approximately 88% recorded once. Specimen: peripheral blood. The receptors were sampled from a human donor in a cohort sampled during active COVID-19.

The chain employs TRBV5-6 and TRBJ1-4; unclear D gene. The length of the CDR3 is 13 residues. CDR1 is SGHDT and CDR2 is YYEEEE in the germline V gene. Trimming left V 2 bases short and J 5 bases short, with 7 bases between. The CDR3 DNA reads TGTGCCAGCAGCTTAACAGAGAATGAAAAACTGTTTTTT. Protein sequence: CASSLTENEKLFF.

CDR3 bases: TGTGCCAGCAGCTTGGGTGGCAGTACCATGAGGACCGGGGAGCTGTTTTTT. Encoded protein: CASSLGGSTMRTGELFF. This rearrangement joins TRBV5-4 to TRBJ2-2; D is uncertain. Trimming took 0 bases from V and 5 from J, leaving 17 bases between them. Per the germline V gene, CDR1 is SGHNT and CDR2 is YYREEE (reference sequence). This CDR3 is 17 amino acids long.

The rearrangement joins TRBV28 to TRBJ2-7; 9 bases are shared with TRBD2. Losses at the gene ends were 4 bases for V and 0 bases for J; bases not matched to a gene: 7. CDR1 MDHEN and CDR2 SYDVKM come from the germline V gene. The CDR3 extends over 16 amino acids. The CDR3 DNA reads TGTGCCAGCAGTTCCCGACTAGCGGTGAGCTCCTACGAGCAGTACTTC. It encodes CASSSRLAVSSYEQYF.

This clone was seen only a few times. This chain uses TRBV11-1 with TRBJ1-2; no clear D gene. Germline CDR1 is SGHAT and CDR2 is FQDESV (reference sequence). The V gene lost 1 base and the J gene lost 8 bases, with 17 bases spanning the gap. This CDR3 is 15 amino acids long. As DNA, the CDR3 is TGTGCCAGCAGCTTAGTCCCGGGTTGGCGCTACGGCTACACCTTC. Encoded protein: CASSLVPGWRYGYTF. Using reference TRBV11-1 and TRBJ1-2 for the parts outside the CDR3, the full variable domain is EAEVAQSPRYKITEKSQAVAFWCDPISGHATLYWYRQILGQGPELLVQFQDESVVDDSQLPKDRFSAERLKGVDSTLKIQPAELGDSAMYLCASSLVPGWRYGYTFGSGTRLTVV.

The CDR3 DNA is TGCGCCAGCAGCTTGGGTGCGGGGAACACTGAAGCTTTCTTT. Translation gives CASSLGAGNTEAFF. V is TRBV5-1 and J is TRBJ1-1; D unclear. The V gene lost 0 bases and the J gene lost 1 base, with 7 bases spanning the gap. Germline CDR1 reads SGHRS; CDR2 reads YFSETQ. The CDR3 totals 14 residues.

This clone was counted at least ten times. The rearrangement links TRBV18 to TRBJ1-5; 10 nucleotides line up with TRBD1. V shed 6 bases, J shed 6 bases, and the junction held 14 bases outside the gene matches. Looked up from germline, CDR1 is KGHSH and CDR2 is LQKENI. This CDR3 comprises 17 residues. The CDR3 region is CASSTGAGQGLGQPQHF. Written as DNA, the CDR3 is TGTGCCAGCTCCACCGGAGCGGGACAGGGGCTGGGTCAGCCCCAGCATTTT.

This chain connects TRBV7-2 to TRBJ2-5, with 8 bases fitting TRBD1. The trim removed 8 bases at V and 5 bases at J, leaving 10 bases unmatched. Germline V gene sequence: CDR1 SGHTA, CDR2 FQGNSA. CDR3 length: 14 amino acids. The CDR3 bases are TGTGCCAGCGGCCCGGACAGGGTATTGGAGACCCAGTACTTC. Residues: CASGPDRVLETQYF.

The chain carries TRBV5-4 and TRBJ2-1; D is possibly TRBD2 (6 bases). Germline assignment: CDR1 SGHNT and CDR2 YYREEE (reference sequence). Between the trimmed V and J ends, which lost 4 bases and 0 bases, there was a span of 17 bases. The CDR3 extends over 17 amino acids. The CDR3 DNA follows: TGTGCCAGCAGCATAGGACTAAAGGGACCCTCCTACAATGAGCAGTTCTTC. Its translation: CASSIGLKGPSYNEQFF.

The chain uses TRBV5-5 and TRBJ1-4; tentatively, D is TRBD1 (5 bases). Germline V CDR1 and CDR2: SGHKS, YYEKEE (reference sequence). The CDR3 has 15 residues. The V end lost 2 bases, the J end lost 8 bases, and 16 bases lay between the germline ends. CDR3 nucleotides: TGTGCCAGCAGCTTATCGGGCAGGGAGGGAGAAAAACTGTTTTTT. Protein: CASSLSGREGEKLFF.

The rearrangement links TRBV27 to TRBJ1-5; D is unclear. V shed 5 bases and J shed 7 bases, with 15 bases lying between them. Germline V gene sequence: CDR1 MNHEY, CDR2 SMNVEV (reference sequence). The CDR3 loop spans 14 amino acids. The CDR3 reads CASSPADLGQPQHF. CDR3 nucleotides: TGTGCCAGCAGTCCCGCGGACTTGGGACAGCCCCAGCATTTT.

This clone was found once. This chain links TRBV7-3 with TRBJ1-5, with D perhaps matching TRBD1 (5 bases). Germline V gives CDR1 SGHTA, CDR2 FQGTGA. CDR3 length: 16 amino acids. The V end lost 4 bases, the J end lost 0 bases, and 13 bases lay between the germline ends. Written as DNA, the CDR3 is TGTGCCAGCAGCTCATCTGGGGGGGATAGCAATCAGCCCCAGCATTTT. Amino acids: CASSSSGGDSNQPQHF.

The chain has TRBV4-2 and TRBJ2-2, with 10 bases fitting TRBD2. CDR1 is LGHNA, CDR2 YNFKEQ, per germline. The V and J ends lost 1 base and 7 bases, in that order; junction bases with no gene match: 9. This CDR3 has 17 amino acids. The CDR3 bases are TGTGCCAGCAGCCAAGGGATGAGCGGGGGGGCCGTCGGGGAGCTGTTTTTT. Amino acid sequence: CASSQGMSGGAVGELFF.

CDR3 coding DNA: TGTGCCACCAGCAGAGCCCACAGGGGGCAGGTAACCATATATTTT. Translation gives CATSRAHRGQVTIYF. The chain recombines TRBV15 with TRBJ1-3, with TRBD1 matching 9 bases. Germline assignment: CDR1 LNHNV and CDR2 YYDKDF (reference sequence). Trimming cost V 1 base and J 10 bases; bases outside gene matches: 8. The CDR3 length is 15 residues.

In this sample, this clone turned up once. The genes are TRBV7-2 and TRBJ1-1, with unresolved D. CDR1 is SGHTA, CDR2 FQGNSA, per germline. Trimming stripped 5 bases from V and 0 bases from J, with 7 bases between. CDR3 length: 13 residues. CDR3 nucleotide sequence: TGTGCCAGCAGCCCTATGATGAACACTGAAGCTTTCTTT. This codes for CASSPMMNTEAFF. Combining the CDR3 with reference TRBV7-2 and TRBJ1-1 gives the whole variable domain GAGVSQSPSNKVTEKGKDVELRCDPISGHTALYWYRQSLGQGLEFLIYFQGNSAPDKSGLPSDRFSAERTGGSVSTLTIQRTQQEDSAVYLCASSPMMNTEAFFGQGTRLTVV.

The rearrangement uses TRBV11-2 and TRBJ1-2; TRBD1 aligns across 12 bases. Trimming took 1 base from V and 4 from J; bases not matched to a gene: 4. The germline gives CDR1 SGHAT, CDR2 FQNNGV. This CDR3 spans 16 amino acids. CDR3 region: CASSLAGQGAVYGYTF. The CDR3 DNA sequence: TGTGCCAGCAGCTTAGCGGGACAGGGGGCGGTCTATGGCTACACCTTC. The full variable domain, its missing parts supplied by reference TRBV11-2 and TRBJ1-2, is EAGVAQSPRYKIIEKRQSVAFWCNPISGHATLYWYQQILGQGPKLLIQFQNNGVVDDSQLPKDRFSAERLKGVDSTLKIQPAKLEDSAVYLCASSLAGQGAVYGYTFGSGTRLTVV.

To note about this clone: Other DNA sequences in this sample translate to the same CDR3. The CDR3 is CATSRDQGPNEKLFF. The CDR3 DNA reads as TGTGCCACCAGCAGAGATCAGGGGCCTAATGAAAAACTGTTTTTT. The gene calls are TRBV15 and TRBJ1-4, with TRBD1 as a possible D gene (6 bases). This CDR3 region has 15 residues. Trimming removed 0 bases from V and 3 bases from J, with 8 bases in between. CDR1 is LNHNV and CDR2 is YYDKDF in the germline V gene (reference sequence).